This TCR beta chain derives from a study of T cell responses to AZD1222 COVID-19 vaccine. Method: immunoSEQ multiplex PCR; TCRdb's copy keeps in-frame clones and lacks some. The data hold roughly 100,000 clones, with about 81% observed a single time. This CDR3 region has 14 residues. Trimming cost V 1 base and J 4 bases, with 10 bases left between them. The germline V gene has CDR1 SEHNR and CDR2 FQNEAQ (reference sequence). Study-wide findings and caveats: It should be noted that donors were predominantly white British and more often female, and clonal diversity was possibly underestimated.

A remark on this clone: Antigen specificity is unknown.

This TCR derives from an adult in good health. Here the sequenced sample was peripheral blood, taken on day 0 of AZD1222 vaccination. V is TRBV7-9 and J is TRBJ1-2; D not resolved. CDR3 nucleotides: TGTGCCAGCAGCTTAGTAGAGAAGATCTATGGCTACACCTTC. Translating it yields CASSLVEKIYGYTF.